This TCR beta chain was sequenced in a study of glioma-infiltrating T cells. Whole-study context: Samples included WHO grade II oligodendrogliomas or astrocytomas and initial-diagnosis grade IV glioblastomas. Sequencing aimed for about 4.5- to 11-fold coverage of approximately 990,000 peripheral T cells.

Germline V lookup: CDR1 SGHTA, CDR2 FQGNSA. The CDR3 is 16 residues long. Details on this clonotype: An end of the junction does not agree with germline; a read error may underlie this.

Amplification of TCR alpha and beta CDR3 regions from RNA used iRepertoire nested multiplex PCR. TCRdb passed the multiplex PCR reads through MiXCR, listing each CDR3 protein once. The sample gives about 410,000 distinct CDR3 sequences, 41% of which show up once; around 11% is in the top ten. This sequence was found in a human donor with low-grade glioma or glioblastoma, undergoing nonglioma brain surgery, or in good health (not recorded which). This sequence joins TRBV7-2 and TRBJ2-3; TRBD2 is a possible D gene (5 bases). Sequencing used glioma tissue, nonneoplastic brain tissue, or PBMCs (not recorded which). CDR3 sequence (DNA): TGTGTCAGCAGCCTAGAGGCTAGCTGGGGCACAGATACGCAGTATTTT. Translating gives CVSSLEASWGTDTQYF.